These 14 T cell receptor beta chains were sequenced from one sample in a study of cytomegalovirus exposure and HLA in healthy donors. Clones were read by immunoSEQ multiplex PCR, and TCRdb kept only the in-frame ones, dropping some. The repertoire includes almost 65,000 clones, 80% to 90% of them detected once, and 1.5% to 2% sits in the top ten. The sample comprised PBMCs. These receptor sequences come from a woman under 30 in good health and CMV-seronegative.

This clone was observed a few times. The chain uses TRBV2 and TRBJ2-7, with 10 bases lining up with TRBD2. Germline-derived CDR1 and CDR2 are SNHLY and FYNNEI. Trimming at V came to 11 bases and at J to 7 bases, leaving 14 bases not matched to a gene. The CDR3 has 14 residues. This CDR3 is CAPQLAGARGEQYF. The CDR3, as DNA: TGTGCCCCCCAGCTAGCGGGGGCCCGGGGGGAGCAGTACTTC.

V is TRBV19 and J is TRBJ2-1, with 7 nucleotides matching TRBD2. With 6 bases clipped from V and 9 bases from J, the junction kept 17 bases outside the gene matches. The CDR3 totals 16 residues. The V gene's germline CDR1 is LNHDA and CDR2 SQIVND (reference sequence). The CDR3: CASSQGRGLDFVEQFF. CDR3 sequence (DNA): TGTGCCAGTAGCCAGGGCCGAGGACTAGATTTTGTTGAGCAGTTCTTC.

The V call is TRBV19, the J call TRBJ2-2; possibly TRBD2 for D (7 bases). The V gene lost 5 bases and the J gene lost 8 bases, with 18 bases spanning the gap. This CDR3 spans 15 amino acids. Germline CDR1 LNHDA, CDR2 SQIVND (reference sequence). The DNA for the CDR3 is TGTGCCAGTAGTTTGTGGGGGGGCACGCGAGGGGAGCTGTTTTTT. Translated: CASSLWGGTRGELFF.

The chain couples TRBV29-1 to TRBJ1-5, with 8 nucleotides matching TRBD1. The CDR3 has 14 amino acids. Germline CDR1 reads SQVTM; CDR2 reads ANQGSEA. Trimming removed 7 bases from V and 3 bases from J; junction bases left unmatched: 8. This CDR3 reads CSATRDRINQPQHF. CDR3 DNA sequence: TGCAGCGCCACACGGGACAGGATCAATCAGCCCCAGCATTTT.

CDR3 region: CASSWEALVYF. CDR3 in DNA: TGTGCCAGCAGCTGGGAGGCCCTAGTGTATTTT. This sequence joins TRBV7-2 and TRBJ2-3; tentatively, D is TRBD2 (6 bases). Germline assignment: CDR1 SGHTA and CDR2 FQGNSA. Between the trimmed V and J ends, which lost 4 bases and 14 bases, there was a span of 13 bases. The CDR3 is 11 residues long.

The rearrangement links TRBV7-2 to TRBJ2-5; 8 nucleotides match TRBD2. This CDR3 comprises 14 residues. The germline V gene has CDR1 SGHTA and CDR2 FQGNSA. With V trimmed by 4 bases and J by 3 bases, 4 bases remained unmatched. CDR3 DNA: TGTGCCAGCAGCTCGGGACTAGGGGAAGAGACCCAGTACTTC. Protein sequence: CASSSGLGEETQYF.

This chain joins TRBV10-3 and TRBJ1-1; D remains unclear. CDR1 and CDR2 from the germline V gene are ENHRY and SYGVKD. V was shortened by 5 bases and J by 5 bases, with 6 bases between the two germline ends. CDR3 length equals 11 residues. As DNA, the CDR3 is TGTGCCATCAGTCAGGTAACTGAAGCTTTCTTT. Translated: CAISQVTEAFF.

This sequence joins TRBV11-2 and TRBJ1-3, with unresolved D. Germline CDR1 and CDR2: SGHAT and FQNNGV. This CDR3 has 12 amino acids. V gave up 5 bases and J gave up 7 bases, with 9 bases separating them. CDR3 loop: CASSPGSNTIYF. CDR3 DNA sequence: TGTGCCAGCAGCCCTGGGAGTAACACCATATATTTT.

The rearrangement joins TRBV13 to TRBJ2-7, with 11 nucleotides matching TRBD1. This CDR3 contains 14 residues. The germline V gene encodes CDR1 PRHDT and CDR2 FYEKMQ (reference sequence). J was trimmed by 4 bases and V by 5 bases; bases with no gene match: 4. The CDR3 DNA reads TGTGCCAGCAGCCCCGGGACAGGGGGGTACGAGCAGTACTTC. This encodes CASSPGTGGYEQYF.

The chain is built from TRBV7-9 and TRBJ2-7, with 9 bases matching TRBD2. This CDR3 is built from 15 residues. The ends lost 6 bases at V and 1 base at J; junction bases unmatched: 7. Per the germline V gene, CDR1 is SEHNR and CDR2 is FQNEAQ (reference sequence). As DNA, the CDR3 is TGTGCCAGCAGACAGAGCGGGGGGAATTCCTACGAGCAGTACTTC. Its protein product is CASRQSGGNSYEQYF. The entire variable domain, with the rest obtained from reference TRBV7-9 and TRBJ2-7, is as follows: DTGVSQNPRHKITKRGQNVTFRCDPISEHNRLYWYRQTLGQGPEFLTYFQNEAQLEKSRLLSDRFSAERPKGSFSTLEIQRTEQGDSAMYLCASRQSGGNSYEQYFGPGTRLTVT.

V and J are TRBV5-5 and TRBJ2-3; 8 bases are a match to TRBD2. V lost 4 bases to trimming and J lost 6 bases; unmatched junction nucleotides: 7. From germline, CDR1 is SGHKS and CDR2 YYEKEE (reference sequence). The CDR3 length is 14 residues. The chain's CDR3 is CASSPIGGGDTQYF. Written as DNA, the CDR3 is TGTGCCAGCAGCCCGATCGGGGGGGGTGATACGCAGTATTTT.

On this clone: Other DNA sequences within the sample encode an identical CDR3. In DNA form, the CDR3 reads TGTGCCAGCAGCCAGGGGACTAGCGGCAACACCGGGGAGCTGTTTTTT. This translates into CASSQGTSGNTGELFF. V is TRBV4-2 and J is TRBJ2-2; 11 bases map to TRBD2. V lost 3 bases to trimming and J lost 2 bases; unmatched junction nucleotides: 2. Per germline, CDR1 LGHNA and CDR2 YNFKEQ. The CDR3 contains 16 residues.

The J gene is TRBJ1-1, the V gene TRBV28; D unclear. CDR3 length: 13 residues. Germline CDR1 is MDHEN and CDR2 is SYDVKM. Trimming cost V 1 base and J 8 bases, with 11 bases left between them. The CDR3 sequence is CASSLSSPREAFF. For the CDR3, the DNA is TGTGCCAGCAGTTTATCGAGTCCTAGGGAAGCTTTCTTT.

The chain combines TRBV6-5 with TRBJ1-4; D is unclear. Germline lookup yields CDR1 MNHEY and CDR2 SVGAGI. The CDR3 is 15 amino acids. Trimming stripped 0 bases from V and 7 bases from J, with 12 bases between. The CDR3 spells CASSYSGGRGEKLFF. Here the CDR3 DNA reads TGTGCCAGCAGTTACTCGGGAGGGCGAGGTGAAAAACTGTTTTTT.